A selection of T cell receptor beta chains follows, all from one sample in a study of T cell changes during pregnancy in multiple sclerosis. Profiled with immunoSEQ multiplex PCR; TCRdb holds only in-frame clones, not every one. The data hold 120,000 or so clones, with approximately 93% observed a single time. The source was peripheral blood, collected before pregnancy. These receptor sequences come from a female donor with multiple sclerosis, enrolled in a pregnancy study. Each CDR3 is given with its conserved first and last residue. The order of the fields is J gene, D gene, V gene, CDR3 length, clone size, CDR3 protein, CDR3 DNA. The D gene is left open where the match is weak. Clone size is stated in some rows and not others, as once, few, many or a class when expanded.

TRBJ1-1,.,TRBV28,14,.,CASSLAPRGTEAFF,TGTGCCAGCAGTTTAGCCCCCAGAGGCACTGAAGCTTTCTTT
TRBJ2-2,.,TRBV28,11,once,CASILSGELFF,TGTGCCAGCATACTTTCCGGGGAGCTGTTTTTT
TRBJ2-5,TRBD2,TRBV7-2,17,.,CASSSGLAGGAPETQYF,TGTGCCAGCAGCTCGGGACTAGCGGGAGGGGCCCCGGAGACCCAGTACTTC
TRBJ2-1,.,TRBV30,13,once,CAWSVSTHNEQFF,TGTGCCTGGAGTGTAAGCACCCACAATGAGCAGTTCTTC
TRBJ2-3,TRBD1,TRBV7-9,14,.,CASSLGQGIDTQYF,TGTGCCAGCAGCTTAGGACAGGGGATAGATACGCAGTATTTT
TRBJ2-1,TRBD2,TRBV9,15,.,CASSVGGRMHNEQFF,TGTGCCAGCAGCGTTGGCGGGAGGATGCACAATGAGCAGTTCTTC
TRBJ2-1,TRBD2,TRBV2,14,.,CASSQTSGRNEQFF,TGTGCCAGCTCTCAGACTAGCGGGAGGAATGAGCAGTTCTTC
TRBJ2-7,.,TRBV5-1,14,.,CASSTSSANYEQYF,TGCGCCAGCAGCACATCTAGCGCAAACTACGAGCAGTACTTC
TRBJ1-1,.,TRBV5-1,14,.,CASSLAGGQTEAFF,TGCGCCAGCAGCTTGGCTGGGGGACAAACTGAAGCTTTCTTT
TRBJ2-3,.,TRBV5-4,14,.,CASSRDTGTDTQYF,TGTGCCAGCAGTCGGGACACGGGCACAGATACGCAGTATTTT
TRBJ1-2,TRBD1,TRBV6-1,14,.,CAGRPGQGNYGYTF,TGTGCCGGCAGGCCGGGACAGGGGAACTATGGCTACACCTTC
TRBJ1-1,.,TRBV9,14,.,CASSRGFSLTEAFF,TGTGCCAGCAGCAGGGGGTTTTCTCTCACTGAAGCTTTCTTT
TRBJ1-1,.,TRBV5-1,13,.,CASSLGGNTEAFF,TGCGCCAGCAGCTTGGGAGGGAACACTGAAGCTTTCTTT
TRBJ2-5,TRBD2,TRBV7-2,16,.,CASSHPGLAGGETQYF,TGTGCCAGCAGCCACCCAGGACTAGCGGGGGGAGAGACCCAGTACTTC
TRBJ1-1,TRBD1,TRBV7-8,14,.,CASSEGQENTEAFF,TGTGCCAGCAGCGAGGGACAGGAGAACACTGAAGCTTTCTTT
TRBJ1-5,TRBD1,TRBV7-2,17,.,CASSPRDRAFRNQPQHF,TGTGCCAGCAGTCCCCGGGACAGGGCTTTTCGCAATCAGCCCCAGCATTTT
TRBJ2-3,TRBD1,TRBV11-3,14,.,CASSLDRGTDTQYF,TGTGCCAGCAGCCTGGACAGGGGGACAGATACGCAGTATTTT
TRBJ2-1,TRBD2,TRBV7-9,15,.,CASSLGLAGEHEQFF,TGTGCCAGCAGCTTAGGGCTAGCGGGAGAACACGAGCAGTTCTTC
TRBJ1-1,.,TRBV7-9,12,.,CASSFGQTEAFF,TGTGCCAGCAGCTTCGGACAGACTGAAGCTTTCTTT
TRBJ2-4,.,TRBV4-1,15,.,CASSQGLVGQNIQYF,TGCGCCAGCAGCCAAGGACTAGTCGGCCAAAACATTCAGTACTTC
TRBJ2-5,.,TRBV20-1,11,.,CSASGRETQYF,TGCAGTGCTAGTGGTCGGGAGACCCAGTACTTC
TRBJ1-1,TRBD1,TRBV29-1,14,.,CSVERTGGNTEAFF,TGCAGCGTTGAGAGGACAGGGGGGAACACTGAAGCTTTCTTT
TRBJ1-6,TRBD1,TRBV14,16,.,CASSQVTGAPNSPLHF,TGTGCCAGCAGCCAAGTGACAGGGGCCCCGAATTCACCCCTCCACTTT
TRBJ1-3,.,TRBV9,17,.,CASSVGNSLSSGNTIYF,TGTGCCAGCAGCGTAGGGAACAGCCTTAGCTCTGGAAACACCATATATTTT
TRBJ1-5,TRBD1,TRBV28,18,.,CASSPPRQGLRMGQPQHF,TGTGCCAGCAGTCCCCCGCGACAGGGGCTAAGGATGGGTCAGCCCCAGCATTTT
TRBJ2-5,TRBD1,TRBV6-6,13,.,CASSGTGRETQYF,TGTGCCAGCAGCGGGACAGGCCGGGAGACCCAGTACTTC
TRBJ1-6,.,TRBV6-5,14,.,CASRQSNYNSPLHF,TGTGCCAGCAGACAGAGCAACTATAATTCACCCCTCCACTTT
TRBJ2-7,TRBD2,TRBV28,13,.,CASRTSGRYEQYF,TGTGCCAGCCGGACTAGCGGGAGGTACGAGCAGTACTTC
TRBJ2-1,TRBD2,TRBV19,18,.,CASSKLREGLRSYNEQFF,TGTGCCAGTAGTAAGCTGCGGGAGGGCCTGAGGTCCTACAATGAGCAGTTCTTC
TRBJ1-4,TRBD1,TRBV10-3,17,once,CATGDRGISATNEKLFF,TGTGCCACCGGGGACAGGGGGATATCGGCAACTAATGAAAAACTGTTTTTT
TRBJ1-1,.,TRBV27,13,.,CASSSLVNTEAFF,TGTGCCAGCAGTTCCCTAGTAAACACTGAAGCTTTCTTT
TRBJ2-2,.,TRBV5-6,15,.,CASGRWQGNTGELFF,TGTGCCAGCGGTCGTTGGCAGGGGAACACCGGGGAGCTGTTTTTT
TRBJ2-6,.,TRBV5-6,16,.,CASSSRRSSGANVLTF,TGTGCCAGCAGCAGCCGTCGGTCCTCTGGGGCCAACGTCCTGACTTTC
TRBJ1-1,.,TRBV12-5,13,few,CASGFEANTEAFF,TGTGCTAGTGGTTTTGAAGCGAACACTGAAGCTTTCTTT
TRBJ2-3,TRBD2,TRBV6-1,15,.,CASSGLAGGTDTQYF,TGTGCCAGCAGCGGACTAGCGGGAGGGACAGATACGCAGTATTTT
TRBJ1-2,TRBD1,TRBV2,16,.,CASNGATSGTGYGYTF,TGTGCCAGCAACGGGGCGACCTCCGGGACAGGCTATGGCTACACCTTC
TRBJ1-2,.,TRBV28,13,.,CASSSDRFYGYTF,TGTGCCAGCAGTTCTGACAGATTCTATGGCTACACCTTC
TRBJ2-1,TRBD2,TRBV18,16,.,CASSPTSGGNYNEQFF,TGTGCCAGCTCACCGACTAGCGGGGGGAATTACAATGAGCAGTTCTTC
TRBJ2-5,.,TRBV30,11,.,CAWSVSGTQYF,TGTGCCTGGAGTGTAAGCGGGACCCAGTACTTC
TRBJ2-1,.,TRBV28,13,.,CASSLGRDNEQFF,TGTGCCAGCAGTTTAGGCAGGGACAATGAGCAGTTCTTC
TRBJ1-4,TRBD1,TRBV19,15,.,CASSLNRGLYEKLFF,TGTGCCAGTAGTCTCAACAGGGGGCTGTATGAAAAACTGTTTTTT
TRBJ1-1,.,TRBV18,16,.,CASSPQSATRDTEAFF,TGTGCCAGCTCACCACAATCGGCTACCCGGGACACTGAAGCTTTCTTT